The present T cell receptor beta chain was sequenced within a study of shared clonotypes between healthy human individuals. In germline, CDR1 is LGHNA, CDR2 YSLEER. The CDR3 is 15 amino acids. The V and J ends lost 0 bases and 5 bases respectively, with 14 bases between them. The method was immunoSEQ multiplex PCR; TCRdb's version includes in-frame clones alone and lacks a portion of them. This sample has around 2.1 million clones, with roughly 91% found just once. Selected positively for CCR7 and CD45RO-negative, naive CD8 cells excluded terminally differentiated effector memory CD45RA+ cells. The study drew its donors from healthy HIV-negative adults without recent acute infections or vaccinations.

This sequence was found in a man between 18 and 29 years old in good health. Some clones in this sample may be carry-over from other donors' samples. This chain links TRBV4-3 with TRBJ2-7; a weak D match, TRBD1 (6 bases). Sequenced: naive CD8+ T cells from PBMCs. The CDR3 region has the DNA TGCGCCAGCAGCCAAGAATACACAGGGATCGACGAGCAGTACTTC. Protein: CASSQEYTGIDEQYF.